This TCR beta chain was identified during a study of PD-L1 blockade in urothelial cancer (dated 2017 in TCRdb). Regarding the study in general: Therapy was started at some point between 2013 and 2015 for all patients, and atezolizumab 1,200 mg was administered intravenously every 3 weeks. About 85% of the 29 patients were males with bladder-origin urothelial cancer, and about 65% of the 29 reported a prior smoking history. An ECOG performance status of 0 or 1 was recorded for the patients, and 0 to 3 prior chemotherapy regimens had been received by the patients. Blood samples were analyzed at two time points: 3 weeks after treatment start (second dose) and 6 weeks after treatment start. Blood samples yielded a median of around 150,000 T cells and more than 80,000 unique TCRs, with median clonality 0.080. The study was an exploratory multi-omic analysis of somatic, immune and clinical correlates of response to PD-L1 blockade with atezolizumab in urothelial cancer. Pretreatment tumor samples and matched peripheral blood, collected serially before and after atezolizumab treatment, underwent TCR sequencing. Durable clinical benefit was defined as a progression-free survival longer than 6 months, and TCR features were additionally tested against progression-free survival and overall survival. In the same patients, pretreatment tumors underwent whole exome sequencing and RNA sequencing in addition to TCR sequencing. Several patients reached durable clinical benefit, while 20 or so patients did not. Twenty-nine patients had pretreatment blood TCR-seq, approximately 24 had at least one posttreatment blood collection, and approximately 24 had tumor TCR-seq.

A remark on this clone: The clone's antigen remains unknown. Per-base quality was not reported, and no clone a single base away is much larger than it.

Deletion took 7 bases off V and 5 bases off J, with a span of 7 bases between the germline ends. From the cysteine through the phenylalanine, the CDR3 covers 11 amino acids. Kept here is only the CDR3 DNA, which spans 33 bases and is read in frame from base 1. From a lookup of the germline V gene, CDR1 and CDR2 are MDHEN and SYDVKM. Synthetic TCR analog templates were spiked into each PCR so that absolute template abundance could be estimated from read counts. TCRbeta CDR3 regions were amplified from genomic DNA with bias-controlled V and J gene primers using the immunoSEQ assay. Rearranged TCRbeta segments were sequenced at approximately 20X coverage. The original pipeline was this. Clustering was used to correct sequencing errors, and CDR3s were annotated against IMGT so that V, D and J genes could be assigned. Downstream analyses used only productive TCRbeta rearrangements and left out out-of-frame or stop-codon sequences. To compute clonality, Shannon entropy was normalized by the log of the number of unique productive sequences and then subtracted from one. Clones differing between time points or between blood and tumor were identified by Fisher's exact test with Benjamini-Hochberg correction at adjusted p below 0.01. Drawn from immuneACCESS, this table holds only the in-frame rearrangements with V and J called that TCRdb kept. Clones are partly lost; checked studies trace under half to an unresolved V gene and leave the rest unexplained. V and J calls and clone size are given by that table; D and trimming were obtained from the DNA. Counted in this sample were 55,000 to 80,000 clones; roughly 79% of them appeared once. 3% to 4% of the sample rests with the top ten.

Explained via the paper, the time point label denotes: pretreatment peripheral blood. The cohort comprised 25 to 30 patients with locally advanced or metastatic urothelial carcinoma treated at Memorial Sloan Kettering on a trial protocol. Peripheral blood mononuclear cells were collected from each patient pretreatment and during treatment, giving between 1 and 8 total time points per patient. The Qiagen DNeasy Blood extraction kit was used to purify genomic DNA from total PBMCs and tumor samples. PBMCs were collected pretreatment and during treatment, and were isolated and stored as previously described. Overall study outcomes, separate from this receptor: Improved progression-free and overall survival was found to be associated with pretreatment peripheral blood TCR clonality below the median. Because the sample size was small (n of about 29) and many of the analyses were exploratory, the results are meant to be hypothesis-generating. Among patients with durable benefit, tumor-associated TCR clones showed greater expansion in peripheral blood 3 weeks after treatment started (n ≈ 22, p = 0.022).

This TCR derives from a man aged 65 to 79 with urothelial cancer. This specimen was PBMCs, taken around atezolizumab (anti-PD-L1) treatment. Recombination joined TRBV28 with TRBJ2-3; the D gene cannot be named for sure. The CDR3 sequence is CASMLVDTQYF. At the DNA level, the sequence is TGTGCCAGCATGTTAGTAGATACGCAGTATTTT.